A selection of T cell receptor beta chains follows, all from one sample in a study of T cell responses to AZD1222 COVID-19 vaccine. The method was immunoSEQ multiplex PCR; TCRdb's version includes in-frame clones alone and lacks a portion of them. The sample yields some 89,000 clones, 90% seen once. This specimen was peripheral blood, taken on day 0 of AZD1222 vaccination. These receptors were obtained from an adult in good health. The CDR3 runs from the conserved cysteine through the conserved F or W. A D gene is named only where the DNA matches it firmly. A row's size may be missing; if present it is once, few, many or a size class.

j_call v_call d_call clone_size cdr3_length cdr3_aa cdr3_nt
TRBJ1-5 TRBV30 . . 13 CAWSGREGQPQHF TGTGCCTGGAGTGGGAGGGAGGGCCAGCCCCAGCATTTT
TRBJ2-5 TRBV6-5 TRBD1 . 14 CASSYGTGGVTQYF TGTGCCAGCAGTTACGGGACAGGGGGGGTGACCCAGTACTTC
TRBJ1-1 TRBV5-6 . . 13 CASSPLGGTEAFF TGTGCCAGCAGCCCCCTGGGGGGTACTGAAGCTTTCTTT
TRBJ2-3 TRBV18 . . 14 CASSPPRSTDTQYF TGTGCCAGCTCACCACCTAGGTCCACAGATACGCAGTATTTT
TRBJ1-2 TRBV29-1 . . 11 CSAIVRGGYTF TGCAGCGCTATTGTCCGGGGTGGCTACACCTTC
TRBJ1-5 TRBV19 TRBD1 . 14 CASRGTGGFQPQHF TGTGCCAGTAGGGGGACAGGGGGCTTTCAGCCCCAGCATTTT
TRBJ1-1 TRBV6-5 TRBD1 . 14 CASSKTGGHTEAFF TGTGCCAGCAGTAAGACAGGGGGACACACTGAAGCTTTCTTT
TRBJ1-1 TRBV11-2 . . 11 CASSLGAEAFF TGTGCCAGCAGCCTCGGGGCTGAAGCTTTCTTT
TRBJ2-7 TRBV5-1 TRBD1 . 14 CASSLGQGDDEQYF TGCGCCAGCAGCTTGGGACAGGGCGACGACGAGCAGTACTTC
TRBJ1-1 TRBV5-5 . . 12 CASSVYDPEAFF TGTGCCAGCAGCGTTTACGACCCTGAAGCTTTCTTT
TRBJ1-2 TRBV6-5 . . 13 CASVSPDNYGYTF TGTGCCAGCGTCTCCCCGGATAACTATGGCTACACCTTC
TRBJ2-2 TRBV7-6 TRBD2 . 16 CASSPLAGVTTGELFF TGTGCCAGCAGTCCGCTAGCGGGGGTTACCACCGGGGAGCTGTTTTTT
TRBJ2-5 TRBV7-9 . . 15 CASSRGSAQAETQYF TGTGCCAGCAGCCGAGGCTCCGCCCAGGCCGAGACCCAGTACTTC
TRBJ1-5 TRBV27 . . 15 CASSLSGNRGQPQHF TGTGCCAGCAGTTTATCGGGGAATAGGGGTCAGCCCCAGCATTTT
TRBJ2-1 TRBV19 . . 14 CASSMPGSSVGQFF TGTGCCAGTAGTATGCCTGGATCATCTGTGGGGCAGTTCTTC
TRBJ1-2 TRBV5-8 . . 13 CASSLNRAYGYTF TGTGCCAGCAGCTTAAACAGGGCCTATGGCTACACCTTC
TRBJ2-7 TRBV28 . . 13 CASSLLVGYEQYF TGTGCCAGCAGTTTACTAGTTGGGTACGAGCAGTACTTC
TRBJ2-7 TRBV6-5 TRBD1 . 14 CASSLGQGPYEQYF TGTGCCAGCAGCCTGGGACAGGGTCCCTACGAGCAGTACTTC
TRBJ2-2 TRBV27 . once 14 CASTPSWNTGELFF TGTGCCAGCACTCCCTCGTGGAACACCGGGGAGCTGTTTTTT
TRBJ1-6 TRBV30 . . 14 CAWRLTGRNSPLHF TGTGCCTGGAGGCTAACAGGCCGGAATTCACCCCTCCACTTT
TRBJ2-1 TRBV6-1 . . 15 CASSEAEAPYNEQFF TGTGCCAGCAGTGAAGCTGAGGCGCCCTACAATGAGCAGTTCTTC
TRBJ1-6 TRBV14 TRBD1 . 13 CASAQGYLTPLHF TGTGCCAGCGCACAGGGGTACTTGACACCCCTCCACTTT
TRBJ1-1 TRBV6-5 TRBD1 . 14 CASSPQDRSAEAFF TGTGCCAGCAGTCCCCAGGACAGGTCGGCTGAAGCTTTCTTT
TRBJ1-5 TRBV6-6 . . 14 CASSKQGGSRAQHF TGTGCCAGCAGTAAACAAGGGGGTTCTAGGGCCCAGCATTTT
TRBJ1-1 TRBV27 TRBD1 once 14 CASSMTGSNTEAFF TGTGCCAGCAGTATGACAGGGTCGAACACTGAAGCTTTCTTT
TRBJ1-1 TRBV12-3/TRBV12-4 . . 12 CASRLPQELAFF TGTGCCAGCAGATTACCCCAGGAATTAGCTTTCTTT
TRBJ2-1 TRBV6-6 TRBD2 once 12 CASSGGGVEQFF TGTGCCAGCAGTGGCGGGGGGGTTGAGCAGTTCTTC
TRBJ1-1 TRBV13 . . 13 CASSLEGQGEAFF TGTGCCAGCAGCTTAGAAGGGCAGGGTGAAGCTTTCTTT
TRBJ1-5 TRBV19 . few 15 CASSIDGMGNQPQHF TGTGCCAGTAGTATAGACGGGATGGGCAATCAGCCCCAGCATTTT
TRBJ2-5 TRBV24-1 . . 16 CATSDPVSGVQETQYF TGTGCCACCAGTGACCCCGTATCGGGGGTCCAAGAGACCCAGTACTTC
TRBJ1-1 TRBV18 TRBD1 . 16 CASSPDRGNRNTEAFF TGTGCCAGCTCACCGGACAGGGGAAATAGGAACACTGAAGCTTTCTTT
TRBJ1-1 TRBV7-9 . . 12 CASGGEQGEAFF TGTGCCAGCGGCGGCGAGCAGGGCGAAGCTTTCTTT
TRBJ1-2 TRBV2 . . 13 CASQEGEAYGYTF TGTGCCAGCCAGGAGGGGGAGGCCTATGGCTACACCTTC
TRBJ2-1 TRBV28 TRBD1 . 16 CASSGAQGFPYNEQFF TGTGCCAGCAGTGGAGCACAGGGGTTCCCGTACAATGAGCAGTTCTTC
TRBJ1-6 TRBV20-1 . . 15 CSASSTGGGGSPLHF TGCAGTGCTAGTAGTACGGGAGGTGGCGGTTCACCCCTCCACTTT
TRBJ2-7 TRBV4-1 . . 13 CASSQDPLYEQYF TGCGCCAGCAGCCAAGACCCCCTCTACGAGCAGTACTTC
TRBJ1-1 TRBV7-8 . . 13 CASSLPENTEAFF TGTGCCAGCAGCTTACCGGAGAACACTGAAGCTTTCTTT
TRBJ1-3 TRBV7-3 . . 14 CASSPGAGGNTIYF TGTGCCAGCAGCCCGGGGGCAGGTGGAAACACCATATATTTT
TRBJ2-1 TRBV11-1 TRBD2 . 14 CASSFGTSGDEQFF TGTGCCAGCAGCTTTGGGACTAGCGGGGATGAGCAGTTCTTC
TRBJ2-2 TRBV5-4 TRBD2 . 15 CASSIGLAGAGELFF TGTGCCAGCAGCATTGGACTAGCGGGAGCCGGGGAGCTGTTTTTT
TRBJ1-2 TRBV5-1 . . 13 CASSLGGGYGYTF TGCGCCAGCAGCTTGGGGGGAGGCTATGGCTACACCTTC
TRBJ1-2 TRBV27 . . 12 CASRGRASGYTF TGTGCCAGCAGGGGTAGGGCGAGTGGCTACACCTTC
TRBJ1-1 TRBV5-1 . . 18 CASSPTVGTGSSNTEAFF TGCGCCAGCAGCCCTACGGTAGGAACAGGGTCTTCGAACACTGAAGCTTTCTTT
TRBJ1-5 TRBV19 TRBD1 . 17 CASSIGTGQGGDQPQHF TGTGCCAGTAGTATAGGTACGGGACAGGGAGGGGATCAGCCCCAGCATTTT
TRBJ2-5 TRBV11-1 . . 15 CASSSSHRGGETQYF TGTGCCAGCAGCTCTTCCCACAGGGGAGGAGAGACCCAGTACTTC
TRBJ1-2 TRBV5-1 . once 15 CASSLGSTAGYGYTF TGCGCCAGCAGCTTGGGTTCGACCGCGGGTTATGGCTACACCTTC
TRBJ1-3 TRBV6-6 TRBD1 . 17 CASSPRTGWFSGNTIYF TGTGCCAGCAGTCCGAGGACAGGGTGGTTCTCTGGAAACACCATATATTTT
TRBJ1-4 TRBV27 . . 13 CAARAGPNEKLFF TGTGCCGCCCGGGCGGGACCTAATGAAAAACTGTTTTTT
TRBJ2-7 TRBV7-2 . . 14 CASSLQGSTYEQYF TGTGCCAGCAGCTTGCAGGGGAGCACCTACGAGCAGTACTTC
TRBJ2-7 TRBV29-1 TRBD1 . 14 CSVDPGTGAYEQYF TGCAGCGTTGACCCCGGGACAGGGGCCTACGAGCAGTACTTC
TRBJ1-4 TRBV10-1 . . 15 CASSETGTGGEKLFF TGCGCCAGCAGTGAGACCGGGACCGGCGGAGAAAAACTGTTTTTT
TRBJ2-7 TRBV4-1 . . 13 CASSQGGSYEQYF TGCGCCAGCAGCCAAGGAGGGTCCTACGAGCAGTACTTC
TRBJ1-1 TRBV14 . . 12 CASTISGGLAFF TGTGCCAGCACTATCTCGGGGGGGCTTGCTTTCTTT